This passage covers 12 T cell receptor beta chains from one sample sequenced in a study of cytomegalovirus exposure and HLA in healthy donors. A multiplex PCR was run with 60 Vbeta primers and 13 Jbeta primers. TCRdb's copy holds only in-frame clones and misses some; the assay was immunoSEQ multiplex PCR. This sample has 150,000 to 200,000 clones, with over 75% found just once. The sequenced sample was PBMCs. Receptors were obtained from a boy aged 2 to 10 in good health and CMV-seronegative.

This clone appeared once. V gene TRBV27 combines with J gene TRBJ2-3; no clear D. This CDR3 is built from 11 residues. V lost 6 bases to trimming and J lost 6 bases, with 7 bases between them. CDR1 MNHEY and CDR2 SMNVEV come from the germline V gene (reference sequence). The CDR3 sequence is CASSFSDTQYF. DNA of the CDR3: TGTGCCAGCAGCTTCTCGGATACGCAGTATTTT.

The chain uses TRBV10-3 and TRBJ1-1; D is perhaps TRBD1 (6 bases). CDR1 and CDR2 from the germline V gene are ENHRY and SYGVKD. The CDR3 is 15 residues long. Trimming shortened V by 1 base and J by 4 bases, and 13 bases separated the two germline ends. The CDR3 here is CAISELGGAGTEAFF. The CDR3 DNA reads TGTGCCATCAGTGAGTTAGGGGGGGCGGGCACTGAAGCTTTCTTT.

The chain employs TRBV5-8 and TRBJ2-7; TRBD2 aligns across 7 bases. CDR3 length equals 13 residues. Germline loops: CDR1 SGHTS, CDR2 YDEGEE. V lost 1 base, J lost 5 bases, and 3 bases stayed unmatched. CDR3 protein: CASSLRGGNEQYF. CDR3 in DNA: TGTGCCAGCAGCTTGCGGGGAGGGAACGAGCAGTACTTC.

The V and J genes are TRBV7-9 and TRBJ2-7; weak D call: TRBD1 (5 bases). The germline V gene encodes CDR1 SEHNR and CDR2 FQNEAQ (reference sequence). The V gene lost 1 base and the J gene lost 4 bases, with 11 bases spanning the gap. The CDR3 consists of 14 residues. CDR3 region: CASSLVRATYEQYF. The DNA for the CDR3 is TGTGCCAGCAGCTTAGTCAGGGCGACGTACGAGCAGTACTTC.

The J gene is TRBJ2-7, the V gene TRBV6-1; D perhaps matches TRBD1 (5 bases). The CDR3 is 14 residues long. The V and J ends lost 10 bases and 2 bases respectively, with 18 bases between them. The germline V gene has CDR1 MNHNS and CDR2 SASEGT. CDR3 sequence reads: CATTSRQGTYEQYF. CDR3 bases: TGTGCCACGACGAGCAGGCAGGGTACCTACGAGCAGTACTTC.

The V call is TRBV7-2, the J call TRBJ2-7; 11 positions match TRBD1. The CDR3 is 15 residues long. Per germline, CDR1 SGHTA and CDR2 FQGNSA. Trimming at V came to 5 bases and at J to 3 bases, leaving 6 bases not matched to a gene. CDR3 DNA sequence: TGTGCCAGCAGCCCACAGGGGACAGGGGGCTACGAGCAGTACTTC. Translated, it gives CASSPQGTGGYEQYF.

The gene calls are TRBV19 and TRBJ2-7; 8 bases align to TRBD1. Germline V CDR1 and CDR2: LNHDA, SQIVND (reference sequence). The CDR3 runs 16 residues. Trimming cost V 1 base and J 6 bases; bases outside gene matches: 11. DNA for the CDR3: TGTGCCAGTAGTATAGGAGGACAGGGCTTTTGGGGCGAGCAGTACTTC. Translating it yields CASSIGGQGFWGEQYF.

This clone appeared a single time. This rearrangement joins TRBV7-9 to TRBJ1-2; 9 nucleotides agree with TRBD1. CDR3 length: 14 amino acids. Germline CDR1 is SEHNR and CDR2 is FQNEAQ (reference sequence). V dropped 5 bases and J dropped 5; count of bases not matched to a gene: 6. This chain's CDR3 is CASSPGTGPYGYTF. DNA of the CDR3: TGTGCCAGCAGCCCTGGGACAGGGCCGTATGGCTACACCTTC.

In regard to this clone: The identical CDR3 is also encoded by other nucleotide sequences in the sample. The rearrangement uses TRBV4-2 and TRBJ1-1, with 10 bases fitting TRBD1. Germline V gives CDR1 LGHNA, CDR2 YNFKEQ. V lost 1 base to trimming and J lost 1 base; unmatched junction nucleotides: 0. This CDR3 is 15 amino acids long. The CDR3 here is CASSQGTGGNTEAFF. The CDR3, as DNA: TGTGCCAGCAGCCAAGGGACAGGGGGGAACACTGAAGCTTTCTTT.

This chain links TRBV4-3 with TRBJ1-2, with D maybe TRBD1 (5 bases). Trimming pared 4 bases from V and 8 bases from J, leaving 14 bases between. This CDR3 has 13 amino acids. Germline V gene sequence: CDR1 LGHNA, CDR2 YSLEER. CDR3 sequence reads: CASSPGGAGGYTF. Here the CDR3 DNA reads TGCGCCAGCAGCCCCGGCGGGGCGGGGGGCTACACCTTC.

The J gene is TRBJ2-6, the V gene TRBV10-1; D possibly corresponds to TRBD2 (5 bases). Germline V CDR1 and CDR2: WNHNN, SYGVQD (reference sequence). CDR3 length equals 18 residues. V gave up 2 bases and J gave up 0 bases, with 14 bases separating them. The CDR3 protein is CASSERLAPCSGANVLTF. CDR3 in DNA: TGCGCCAGCAGTGAGAGGCTAGCCCCTTGCTCTGGGGCCAACGTCCTGACTTTC.

V is TRBV29-1 and J is TRBJ2-3; D unclear. The CDR3 covers 13 residues. V was clipped by 2 bases and J by 6 bases, with 12 bases between them. From germline, CDR1 is SQVTM and CDR2 ANQGSEA. The CDR3 DNA sequence: TGCAGCGTTGAAAAACCCCCCCGGGATACGCAGTATTTT. It specifies CSVEKPPRDTQYF.